This TCR beta chain was profiled in a study of human T cells and chemical hapten exposure. General study results and limits: Those TCRs sitting above 1 in 1000 frequency stayed the same with DPC sensitization. Donors in the study had alopecia, meaning their immune response may differ from healthy people's.

Trimming removed 5 bases from V and 0 bases from J, with 12 bases in between. Germline CDR1 and CDR2: SGHRS and YFSETQ. CDR3 length equals 14 residues. Unique molecular identifiers were linked by the library to individual cDNA molecules. TCRdb reprocessed the RACE reads with MiXCR, giving one entry per CDR3 protein. The sample carries 180,000 or so distinct CDR3 sequences, 25% to 35% recorded once. Time point defined: pre-sensitization, week 0. As for treatment: therapeutic diphenylcyclopropenone sensitization with weekly scalp DPC. A word on this clonotype: As yet, its antigen is unknown.

Sequences were derived from whole blood, sampled in connection with sensitization to the hapten diphenylcyclopropenone (DPC). The chain joins TRBV5-1 to TRBJ2-7; a possible D gene is TRBD2 (6 bases). The sequence was obtained from a woman under 40 with alopecia areata. Some clones in this sample may be carry-over from other donors' samples. This chain's CDR3 is CASSDGEASYEQYF. The CDR3 coding sequence is TGCGCCAGCAGTGACGGGGAGGCCTCCTACGAGCAGTACTTC.